The clone carrying this T cell receptor beta chain was seen many times. What it recognizes is unknown. Germline V gene lookup returns CDR1 SEHNR and CDR2 FQNEAQ (reference sequence). The CDR3 is made up of 13 amino acids. V was pared by 5 bases and J by 6 bases, with 14 bases between. Clonotypes were quantified using unique molecular identifier barcodes. TCRdb re-called the 5' RACE reads through MiXCR, storing one row per CDR3 protein. This table has about 20,000 distinct CDR3 sequences, roughly 3% appearing once. This sample is part of a study of beta chain bispecific antibodies for T cell cancers. Overall study findings and caveats: The leukemia cells, rather than normal T cells, gave most of the targeted TRBV signal.

Either OKT3 anti-CD3 antibody or CD3/CD28 beads expanded T cells from blood mononuclear cells over roughly three days. Each coculture: approximately 50,000 target cells, approximately 50,000 normal T cells, bispecific antibody. Material: healthy donor T cells cultured with leukemia cells. V is TRBV7-9 and J is TRBJ2-7; no definite D call. This receptor was taken from a human donor in good health. Some clones in this sample may be carry-over from other donors' samples. The CDR3 coding sequence is TGTGCCAGCAGCCCCGGGTCCGGACCCGAGCAGTACTTC. Protein product: CASSPGSGPEQYF. Full variable domain (rest looked up from reference TRBV7-9 and TRBJ2-7): DTGVSQNPRHKITKRGQNVTFRCDPISEHNRLYWYRQTLGQGPEFLTYFQNEAQLEKSRLLSDRFSAERPKGSFSTLEIQRTEQGDSAMYLCASSPGSGPEQYFGPGTRLTVT.